Following are 7 T cell receptor beta chains from one sample sequenced in a study of blood T cell repertoires in COVID-19 (dated by TCRdb to the early 2020s). The library was made by the immunoSEQ multiplex PCR assay. Held by TCRdb, this immuneACCESS table contains in-frame sequences only and omits some clones. Under half of the omission traces to an unresolved V gene where checked; the cause of the rest is unknown. In all, the sample holds 200,000 to 250,000 clones, and around 82% of those were seen once. The ten largest clones add up to around 5.4% of the sample. The specimen was peripheral blood. All receptors derive from a woman in her 70s with acute or convalescent COVID-19.

The gene calls are TRBV6-1 and TRBJ1-2; 8 bases match TRBD1. Germline lookup yields CDR1 MNHNS and CDR2 SASEGT. The junction had 4 bases not matched to a gene; V was cut back by 1 base and J by 3 bases. This CDR3 contains 15 residues. The CDR3 DNA is TGTGCCAGCAGTGAAGTTGTACAGGGGGACTATGGCTACACCTTC. Translated: CASSEVVQGDYGYTF.

The chain is built from TRBV2 and TRBJ2-5; the D is unclear. Trimming removed 2 bases at V and 1 base at J, with 8 bases between. The germline V gene has CDR1 SNHLY and CDR2 FYNNEI. The CDR3 consists of 14 residues. CDR3 protein: CASSELTAQETQYF. The CDR3 DNA reads as TGTGCCAGCAGTGAACTAACAGCCCAAGAGACCCAGTACTTC.

This chain links TRBV10-3 with TRBJ2-1; 9 bases align to TRBD1. CDR3 length equals 15 residues. Germline V lookup: CDR1 ENHRY, CDR2 SYGVKD. Losses at the gene ends were 4 bases for V and 6 bases for J; bases not matched to a gene: 7. CDR3 sequence: CAISAGTGSPNEQFF. The CDR3 DNA reads TGTGCCATCAGTGCGGGGACAGGGTCCCCCAATGAGCAGTTCTTC.

The genes are TRBV5-6 and TRBJ2-5, with a possible D match to TRBD2 (5 bases). Germline CDR1 is SGHDT and CDR2 is YYEEEE. Trimming took 0 bases from V and 1 from J, leaving 13 bases between them. The CDR3 length is 16 residues. The CDR3 DNA is TGTGCCAGCAGCTTGGAAGTGGGAGAGGTCCAAGAGACCCAGTACTTC. Its protein product is CASSLEVGEVQETQYF.

The CDR3 loop reads CASSYGPDSGELFF. The CDR3 region has the DNA TGTGCCAGCAGCTATGGACCGGACAGTGGGGAGCTGTTTTTT. The gene calls are TRBV5-6 and TRBJ2-2; possible D gene TRBD1, 6 bases. The CDR3 is 14 residues long. V gave up 3 bases and J gave up 8 bases, with 14 bases separating them. In germline, CDR1 is SGHDT, CDR2 YYEEEE.

The V gene is TRBV9, the J gene TRBJ1-3; no definite D call. The V end was cut by 0 bases, the J end by 0 bases, with 4 bases between. This CDR3 has 14 residues. The germline gives CDR1 SGDLS, CDR2 YYNGEE. The CDR3 DNA reads TGTGCCAGCAGCGTAGGCAGCTCTGGAAACACCATATATTTT. Translation gives CASSVGSSGNTIYF.

V and J are TRBV18 and TRBJ2-1, with 11 nucleotides matching TRBD2. V lost 6 bases and J lost 6; bases outside the gene matches: 7. The CDR3 length is 15 residues. CDR1 and CDR2 from the germline V gene are KGHSH and LQKENI. CDR3 residues: CASSPTSGSPNEQFF. CDR3 DNA: TGTGCCAGCTCGCCTACTAGCGGGAGCCCCAATGAGCAGTTCTTC.